This passage covers 13 T cell receptor beta chains from one sample sequenced in a study of blood T cell repertoires in COVID-19. TCRdb's table, derived via immunoSEQ multiplex PCR, lists solely in-frame clones and lacks some. The table lists under 300,000 clones, 90% to 95% of them singletons, with approximately 2% in the top ten. The sample was PBMCs or T cells enriched from blood (not recorded which). These receptor sequences come from a woman under 30 who had recovered from COVID-19.

The chain combines TRBV28 with TRBJ1-1; 9 bases line up with TRBD1. V lost 2 bases and J lost 2; bases outside the gene matches: 6. This CDR3 region has 16 residues. Germline lookup yields CDR1 MDHEN and CDR2 SYDVKM. CDR3 bases: TGTGCCAGCAGTTTACCTAAGGGACAGGGAAACACTGAAGCTTTCTTT. Residues: CASSLPKGQGNTEAFF.

The chain is built from TRBV27 and TRBJ2-2, with 7 nucleotides matching TRBD1. The germline V gene encodes CDR1 MNHEY and CDR2 SMNVEV (reference sequence). The CDR3 is 16 amino acids. The ends lost 2 bases at V and 5 bases at J; junction bases unmatched: 8. Written as DNA, the CDR3 is TGTGCCAGCAGTTTAAGGGGGCTAGCCGAAACCGGGGAGCTGTTTTTT. Its protein is CASSLRGLAETGELFF.

This chain connects TRBV10-3 to TRBJ2-5, with D tentatively TRBD1 (5 bases). V dropped 4 bases and J dropped 2 bases, with 11 bases sitting between them. The germline V gene encodes CDR1 ENHRY and CDR2 SYGVKD. This CDR3 is 14 amino acids long. CDR3: CAISVARDQETQYF. CDR3 DNA: TGTGCCATCAGTGTCGCCAGGGATCAAGAGACCCAGTACTTC.

This clone has just a few counts. The chain uses TRBV24-1 and TRBJ1-5; D might be TRBD1 (5 bases). The CDR3 extends over 13 amino acids. Germline CDR1 reads KGHDR; CDR2 reads SFDVKD. The ends were cut back, 7 bases at V and 7 bases at J, with 13 bases in the middle. CDR3 nucleotide sequence: TGTGCCACCAGAGAGCAGGGCGGACAGCCCCAGCATTTT. As protein: CATREQGGQPQHF.

The chain has TRBV5-1 and TRBJ1-4, with TRBD1 identical over 10 bases. Germline lookup yields CDR1 SGHRS and CDR2 YFSETQ. This CDR3 contains 16 residues. V dropped 2 bases and J dropped 1; count of bases not matched to a gene: 2. CDR3 DNA: TGCGCCAGCAGCTTCCGGGACAGGGGAACTAATGAAAAACTGTTTTTT. Its protein product is CASSFRDRGTNEKLFF. The complete variable domain, with remaining parts taken from reference TRBV5-1 and TRBJ1-4, reads KAGVTQTPRYLIKTRGQQVTLSCSPISGHRSVSWYQQTPGQGLQFLFEYFSETQRNKGNFPGRFSGRQFSNSRSEMNVSTLELGDSALYLCASSFRDRGTNEKLFFGSGTQLSVL.

This rearrangement joins TRBV18 to TRBJ1-1, with 10 bases fitting TRBD1. CDR3 size: 17 residues. In germline, CDR1 is KGHSH, CDR2 LQKENI. V gave up 3 bases and J gave up 1 base; unmatched junction bases: 8. The DNA of the CDR3 is TGTGCCAGCTCACCCAGACAGGGGGCAGATCAGAACACTGAAGCTTTCTTT. It yields the protein CASSPRQGADQNTEAFF.

The J gene is TRBJ1-3, the V gene TRBV5-1, with D possibly matching TRBD1 (6 bases). Trimming stripped 1 base from V and 7 bases from J, with 9 bases between. Germline V gene sequence: CDR1 SGHRS, CDR2 YFSETQ. The CDR3 contains 13 residues. This chain's CDR3 is CASSLTGLNTIYF. The CDR3 nucleotides read TGCGCCAGCAGCTTGACAGGGTTGAACACCATATATTTT.

This chain joins TRBV9 and TRBJ2-1, with TRBD2 identical over 10 bases. The V segment lost 6 bases and the J segment 1 base; nucleotides outside the gene matches: 1. Germline loops: CDR1 SGDLS, CDR2 YYNGEE. The CDR3 consists of 14 residues. As DNA, the CDR3 is TGTGCCAGCAATAGCGGGGGGTCCTACAATGAGCAGTTCTTC. As protein: CASNSGGSYNEQFF.

The chain uses TRBV27 and TRBJ1-2, with D possibly TRBD1 on 6 matching bases. Trimming removed 6 bases at V and 2 bases at J, with 16 bases between. CDR3 size: 15 residues. Germline V CDR1 and CDR2: MNHEY, SMNVEV (reference sequence). CDR3 nucleotides: TGTGCCAGCAGGGCCCCAGGGGTGGGAAACTATGGCTACACCTTC. Translated: CASRAPGVGNYGYTF.

The V call is TRBV24-1, the J call TRBJ2-5; 7 nucleotides match TRBD1. V was clipped by 4 bases and J by 4 bases; unmatched bases: 8. Germline V CDR1 and CDR2: KGHDR, SFDVKD. This CDR3 has 15 amino acids. This chain's CDR3 is CATSDSLTGRETQYF. In nucleotides, the CDR3 is TGTGCCACCAGTGACTCATTGACAGGGCGAGAGACCCAGTACTTC.

The genes are TRBV18 and TRBJ1-1; perhaps TRBD1 as D (6 bases). Per germline, CDR1 KGHSH and CDR2 LQKENI. The germline V and J ends were trimmed by 0 bases and 2 bases, with 10 bases remaining between them. The CDR3 has 15 residues. The CDR3 nucleotides are TGTGCCAGCTCACCACCGATGGGGACAAACACTGAAGCTTTCTTT. Encoded protein: CASSPPMGTNTEAFF.

The gene calls are TRBV4-1 and TRBJ2-5, with TRBD2 identical over 8 bases. V dropped 1 base and J dropped 5; count of bases not matched to a gene: 9. The germline gives CDR1 MGHRA, CDR2 YSYEKL. This CDR3 has 16 amino acids. The CDR3: CASSQVLAGTAETQYF. CDR3 bases: TGCGCCAGCAGCCAAGTTCTAGCGGGTACGGCGGAGACCCAGTACTTC.

The chain uses TRBV9 and TRBJ1-5, with 8 bases lining up with TRBD1. Germline assignment: CDR1 SGDLS and CDR2 YYNGEE. This CDR3 contains 15 residues. The junction had 4 bases not matched to a gene; V was cut back by 2 bases and J by 3 bases. This chain's CDR3 is CASSVGQDHNQPQHF. Here the CDR3 DNA reads TGTGCCAGCAGCGTGGGACAGGACCACAATCAGCCCCAGCATTTT.